This passage covers 5 T cell receptor beta chains from one sample sequenced in a study of shared clonotypes between healthy human individuals. Some clones are missing from TCRdb's copy, which holds only in-frame ones; the method was immunoSEQ multiplex PCR. The repertoire holds approximately 1.1 million clones, around 78% seen once, with under 0.65% in the top ten. The sequenced sample consisted of memory CD4+ T cells from PBMCs. Subset in this sample: CD45RA-negative fraction. The receptors originated from a man aged 18 to 29 in good health. Some clones in this sample may be carry-over from other donors' samples.

Remarks on this clone: Being one base from a much bigger clone, this may be a read error. V usage is TRBV7-9 and J usage is TRBJ2-7; TRBD1 matches at 11 bases. There are 15 residues in the CDR3. Germline V gene sequence: CDR1 SEHNR, CDR2 FQNEAQ (reference sequence). Trimming cost V 5 bases and J 0 bases; bases outside gene matches: 3. CDR3 DNA sequence: TGTGCCAGCAGCCCCGGGACAGGGGGCTCCTACGAGCAGTACTTC. Translated: CASSPGTGGSYEQYF.

The V gene is TRBV2, the J gene TRBJ1-2; 11 bases agree with TRBD1. Germline V gives CDR1 SNHLY, CDR2 FYNNEI. The CDR3 consists of 15 residues. V lost 6 bases to trimming and J lost 7 bases; unmatched junction nucleotides: 10. CDR3 bases: TGTGCCAGCAGAGCGGGACAGGGGGGGATCCGTGGCTACACCTTC. Protein product: CASRAGQGGIRGYTF. Complete variable domain (other parts from reference TRBV2 and TRBJ1-2): EPEVTQTPSHQVTQMGQEVILRCVPISNHLYFYWYRQILGQKVEFLVSFYNNEISEKSEIFDDQFSVERPDGSNFTLKIRSTKLEDSAMYFCASRAGQGGIRGYTFGSGTRLTVV.

V and J are TRBV5-4 and TRBJ2-7; no definite D call. Germline loops: CDR1 SGHNT, CDR2 YYREEE (reference sequence). This CDR3 comprises 12 residues. V lost 0 bases and J 6 bases, leaving 7 bases between the germline ends. CDR3 nucleotide sequence: TGTGCCAGCAGCTTGGGTATGGGCGAGCAGTACTTC. Its translation is CASSLGMGEQYF. Supplemented by reference TRBV5-4 and TRBJ2-7, the full variable domain reads ETGVTQSPTHLIKTRGQQVTLRCSSQSGHNTVSWYQQALGQGPQFIFQYYREEENGRGNFPPRFSGLQFPNYSSELNVNALELDDSALYLCASSLGMGEQYFGPGTRLTVT.

V and J are TRBV27 and TRBJ2-2; 8 positions agree with TRBD1. Unmatched junction bases numbered 10, after V lost 5 bases and J lost 5 bases. Germline V gene lookup returns CDR1 MNHEY and CDR2 SMNVEV (reference sequence). The CDR3 extends over 16 amino acids. The CDR3 DNA sequence: TGTGCCAGCAGTCCTATGTGGACAGGGAGGACCGGGGAGCTGTTTTTT. Its protein is CASSPMWTGRTGELFF.

The genes are TRBV21-1 and TRBJ2-1; TRBD2 reflects the table's D call only, with no check against the DNA. TRBV21-1 constitutes a pseudogene. The CDR3 runs 14 residues. The CDR3 region has the DNA TGTGCCAGCACACTAGCGAACTCCTACAATGAGCAGTTCTTC. Translation gives CASTLANSYNEQFF.